The sequence of this T cell receptor beta chain was determined in a study of OX40 agonist ivuxolimab in advanced cancers. Study-level information: Every 2 weeks, ivuxolimab was infused into the patients intravenously at between 0.01 and 10 mg/kg.

The study, taken as a whole, reports: Undetermined was the antigen specificity of the expanded peripheral T cells. The average count of expanded clones was higher among CD8+ T cells than among CD4+.

Concerning this clone itself: Antigen: not known.

Here immunoSEQ multiplex PCR was the method, and the copy in TCRdb shows in-frame clones only, minus some. The sample records about 70,000 clones, roughly 78% being singletons. The CDR3 runs 15 residues. The germline V gene encodes CDR1 SGDLS and CDR2 YYNGEE. V dropped 0 bases and J dropped 2; count of bases not matched to a gene: 1. Blood got drawn at baseline, again on cycle 4 day 1, and then on cycle 7 day 1. This clonotype originated in an adult with an advanced solid tumor such as melanoma, head and neck, liver or kidney cancer. The gene calls are TRBV9 and TRBJ2-1; TRBD1 aligns across 8 bases. Sequenced here: CD4+ or CD8+ T cells sorted from blood, sampled in a trial of the OX40 agonist ivuxolimab. The CDR3 reads CASSVEQGAYNEQFF. The CDR3, as DNA: TGTGCCAGCAGCGTAGAACAGGGGGCCTACAATGAGCAGTTCTTC.